This TCR beta chain was found in a study of beta chain features in type 1 diabetes. As to this clone: Its antigen is as yet unknown.

Via the markers CD45RO/CCR7/CD25/CD127/CD95/CD27, stem cell-like memory, regulatory, central memory and naive CD4+ cells were sorted. The isolated RNA, all of it, was reverse transcribed, so expressed TCRB transcripts were what got sequenced. Generated by immunoSEQ multiplex PCR, the TCRdb table keeps only in-frame clones and is missing some. Here the sample spans hundreds of thousands of clones, 17% being singletons. Whole-study findings and limits: Among all four CD4+ subsets, Type 1 diabetes patients had TCRB CDR3s that were moderately but significantly shorter.

Germline CDR1 and CDR2: SGHRS and YFSETQ. V lost 4 bases to trimming and J lost 4 bases, with 14 bases between them. This CDR3 comprises 14 residues. Sequencing used naive CD4+ T cells from blood. The receptor was isolated from a woman under 30 in good health. The V and J genes are TRBV5-1 and TRBJ2-5; D unresolved. The CDR3 region is CASSPTFPRETQYF. CDR3 bases: TGCGCCAGCAGCCCAACCTTCCCACGAGAGACCCAGTACTTC.